Included here is one T cell receptor beta chain sequence, with context. As yet, its antigen is unknown. Healthy bone marrow donors made up the donor group. Germline lookup yields CDR1 KGHSH and CDR2 LQKENI. This CDR3 spans 15 amino acids. PCR amplification relied on 60 Vbeta primers (plus 13 Jbeta primers). The data were produced by immunoSEQ multiplex PCR, yet TCRdb's version contains in-frame clones alone and is incomplete. The sample has 70,000 to 100,000 clones. These data originate in a study of cytomegalovirus exposure and HLA in healthy donors. Points from the study as a whole: Later analysis associated a missense DCLRE1C variant with TCR beta V- and J-gene trimming.

The rearrangement links TRBV18 to TRBJ2-5, with D possibly matching TRBD1 (6 bases). The end of the DNA is better explained by TRBJ2-7, so the J call may be wrong. The sequencing sample was made of PBMCs. The sequence was obtained from a girl aged 5-17 years in good health and CMV-seropositive. The CDR3 spells CASSNGPGPRGEQYF. DNA of the CDR3: TGTGCCAGCTCAAACGGACCGGGCCCCAGGGGCGAGCAGTACTTC.